Listed here are 9 T cell receptor beta chains from one sample, sequenced in a study of T cell responses to AZD1222 COVID-19 vaccine. Using immunoSEQ multiplex PCR, the repertoire was profiled, and TCRdb retains in-frame clones only, with some absent. The sample lists around 140,000 clones, roughly nine tenths occurring once. The sequences come from peripheral blood, collected on day 0 of AZD1222 vaccination. The receptors stem from an adult in good health.

This clone was seen just once. The V call is TRBV7-9, the J call TRBJ2-1; 7 bases align to TRBD2. The germline V gene encodes CDR1 SEHNR and CDR2 FQNEAQ (reference sequence). The CDR3 is 16 residues long. The trim removed 5 bases at V and 4 bases at J, leaving 11 bases unmatched. The CDR3: CASSMTLALEYNEQFF. CDR3 nucleotide sequence: TGTGCCAGCAGCATGACACTAGCGTTGGAATACAATGAGCAGTTCTTC.

The gene calls are TRBV18 and TRBJ2-1, with 13 nucleotides matching TRBD2. This CDR3 region has 16 residues. Looked up from germline, CDR1 is KGHSH and CDR2 is LQKENI. V lost 8 bases, J lost 7 bases, and 11 bases stayed unmatched. CDR3 residues: CASATSGGVKTNEQFF. DNA of the CDR3: TGTGCCAGCGCTACTAGCGGGGGGGTAAAGACGAATGAGCAGTTCTTC.

The chain uses TRBV6-1 and TRBJ1-3; no firm D call. The CDR3 totals 14 residues. In germline, CDR1 is MNHNS, CDR2 SASEGT. The V gene lost 2 bases and the J gene lost 4 bases, with 9 bases spanning the gap. The CDR3 is CASSEITLGNTIYF. In DNA form, the CDR3 reads TGTGCCAGCAGTGAAATCACTTTAGGAAACACCATATATTTT.

The V and J genes are TRBV6-2 or TRBV6-3 and TRBJ1-1; D is undetermined. Trimming stripped 0 bases from V and 8 bases from J, with 10 bases between. Germline-derived CDR1 and CDR2 are MNHEY and SVGEGT. The CDR3 consists of 13 residues. The CDR3 coding sequence is TGTGCCAGCAGTTACTCCCCGCTTAGGGAAGCTTTCTTT. It is translated as CASSYSPLREAFF.

This clone has just one count. The chain combines TRBV28 with TRBJ2-5; no clear D. The CDR3 loop spans 14 amino acids. Per germline, CDR1 MDHEN and CDR2 SYDVKM. Deletions cut 4 bases from V and 3 bases from J, with 12 bases between. The CDR3 nucleotides are TGTGCCAGCAGTTCCGGATCTATGAAAGAGACCCAGTACTTC. It specifies CASSSGSMKETQYF.

This rearrangement joins TRBV7-2 to TRBJ2-7; TRBD1 aligns across 9 bases. The CDR3 is 15 residues long. Germline V lookup: CDR1 SGHTA, CDR2 FQGNSA. V gave up 1 base and J gave up 6 bases; unmatched junction bases: 7. CDR3 amino acids: CASSLVLGQGSEQYF. In DNA, the CDR3 is TGTGCCAGCAGCTTAGTTCTGGGACAGGGATCCGAGCAGTACTTC.

This clone has only one observation. The chain joins TRBV27 to TRBJ2-2; D is ambiguous. Trimming left V 2 bases short and J 4 bases short, with 8 bases between. Germline CDR1 and CDR2: MNHEY and SMNVEV (reference sequence). The CDR3 extends over 14 amino acids. The CDR3 coding sequence is TGTGCCAGCAGTTTACTTATTAGCACCGGGGAGCTGTTTTTT. Its translation is CASSLLISTGELFF.

This chain links TRBV28 with TRBJ2-5, with D unresolved. CDR3 length: 14 residues. V dropped 3 bases and J dropped 5 bases, with 13 bases sitting between them. Germline values: CDR1 MDHEN, CDR2 SYDVKM. CDR3 nucleotides: TGTGCCAGCAGTTTCGGTCTCCCCATGGAGACCCAGTACTTC. Amino acid sequence: CASSFGLPMETQYF.

Only one count was recorded for this clone. J is TRBJ2-7 and V is TRBV9, with no clear D. This CDR3 comprises 14 residues. V was pared by 1 base and J by 3 bases, with 11 bases between. CDR1 SGDLS and CDR2 YYNGEE come from the germline V gene. CDR3 residues: CASSVSPGGYEQYF. The CDR3 bases are TGTGCCAGCAGCGTAAGCCCCGGTGGCTACGAGCAGTACTTC.